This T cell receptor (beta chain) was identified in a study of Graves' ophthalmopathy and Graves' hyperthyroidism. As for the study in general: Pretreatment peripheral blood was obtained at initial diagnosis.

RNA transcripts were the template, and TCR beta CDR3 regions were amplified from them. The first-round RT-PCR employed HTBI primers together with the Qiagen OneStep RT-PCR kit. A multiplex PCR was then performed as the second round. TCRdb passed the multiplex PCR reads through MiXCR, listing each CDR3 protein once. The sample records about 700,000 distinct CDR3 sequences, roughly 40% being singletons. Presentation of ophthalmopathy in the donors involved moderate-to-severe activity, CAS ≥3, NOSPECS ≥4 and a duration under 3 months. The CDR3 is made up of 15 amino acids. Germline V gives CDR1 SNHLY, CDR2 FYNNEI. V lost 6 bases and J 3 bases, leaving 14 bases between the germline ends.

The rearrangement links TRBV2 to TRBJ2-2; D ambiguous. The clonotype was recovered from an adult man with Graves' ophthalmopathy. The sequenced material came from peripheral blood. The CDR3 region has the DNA TGTGCCAGCAGCGACATAAGGTGGGACACCGGGGAGCTGTTTTTT. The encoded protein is CASSDIRWDTGELFF.